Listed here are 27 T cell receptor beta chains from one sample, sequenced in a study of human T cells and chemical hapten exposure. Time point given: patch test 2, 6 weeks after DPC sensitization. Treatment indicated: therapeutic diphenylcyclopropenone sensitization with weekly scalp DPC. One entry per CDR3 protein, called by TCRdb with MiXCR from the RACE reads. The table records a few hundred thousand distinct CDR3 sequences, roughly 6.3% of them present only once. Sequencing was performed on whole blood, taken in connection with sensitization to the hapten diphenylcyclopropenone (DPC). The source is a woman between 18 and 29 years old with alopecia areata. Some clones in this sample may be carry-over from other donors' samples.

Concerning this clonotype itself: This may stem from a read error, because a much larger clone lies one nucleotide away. The CDR3 coding sequence is TGCAGTGGAGGGCCTGTCGTAGCTTTCTTT. It encodes CSGGPVVAFF. V usage is TRBV29-1 and J usage is TRBJ1-1; D ambiguous. This CDR3 contains 10 residues. Germline V gene data show CDR1 as SQVTM and CDR2 as ANQGSEA.

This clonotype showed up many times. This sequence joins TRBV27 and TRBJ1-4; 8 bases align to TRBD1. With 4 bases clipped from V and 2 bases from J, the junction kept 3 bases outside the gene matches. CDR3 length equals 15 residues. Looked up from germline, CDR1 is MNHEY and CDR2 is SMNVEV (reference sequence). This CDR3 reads CASSYNRGTNEKLFF. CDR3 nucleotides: TGTGCCAGCAGTTATAACAGGGGGACTAATGAAAAACTGTTTTTT. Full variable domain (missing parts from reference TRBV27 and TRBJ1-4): EAQVTQNPRYLITVTGKKLTVTCSQNMNHEYMSWYRQDPGLGLRQIYYSMNVEVTDKGDVPEGYKVSRKEKRNFPLILESPSPNQTSLYFCASSYNRGTNEKLFFGSGTQLSVL.

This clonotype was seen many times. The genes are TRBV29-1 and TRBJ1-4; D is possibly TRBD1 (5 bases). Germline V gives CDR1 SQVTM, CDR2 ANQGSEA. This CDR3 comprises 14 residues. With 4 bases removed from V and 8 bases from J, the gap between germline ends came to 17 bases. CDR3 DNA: TGCAGCGTTGGGGGGACCGGTGGAAGCGAAAAACTGTTTTTT. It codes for CSVGGTGGSEKLFF. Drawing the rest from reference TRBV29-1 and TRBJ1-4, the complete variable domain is SAVISQKPSRDICQRGTSLTIQCQVDSQVTMMFWYRQQPGQSLTLIATANQGSEATYESGFVIDKFPISRPNLTFSTLTVSNMSPEDSSIYLCSVGGTGGSEKLFFGSGTQLSVL.

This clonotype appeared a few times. The CDR3 spells CASCLTSGGADEQFF. The CDR3 DNA reads TGTGCCAGCTGCCTGACTAGCGGGGGGGCAGATGAGCAGTTCTTC. This chain connects TRBV28 to TRBJ2-1; 14 bases align to TRBD2. Trimming at V came to 8 bases and at J to 8 bases, leaving 8 bases not matched to a gene. Per the germline V gene, CDR1 is MDHEN and CDR2 is SYDVKM. The CDR3 sequence is 15 residues long.

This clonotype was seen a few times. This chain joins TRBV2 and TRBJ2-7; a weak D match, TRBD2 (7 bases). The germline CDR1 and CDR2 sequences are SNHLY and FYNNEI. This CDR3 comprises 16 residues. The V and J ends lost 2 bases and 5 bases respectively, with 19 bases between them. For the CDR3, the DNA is TGTGCCAGCAGTGAACGGCCGGCGGGGGACAATAACGAGCAGTACTTC. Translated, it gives CASSERPAGDNNEQYF.

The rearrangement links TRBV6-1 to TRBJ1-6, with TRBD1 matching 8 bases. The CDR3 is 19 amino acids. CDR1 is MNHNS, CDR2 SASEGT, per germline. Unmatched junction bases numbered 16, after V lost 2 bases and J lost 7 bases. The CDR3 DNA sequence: TGTGCCAGCAGTGAATTCATCGGTACCGGGACAGGTCAAAATTCACCCCTCCACTTT. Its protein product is CASSEFIGTGTGQNSPLHF.

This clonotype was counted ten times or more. The DNA for the CDR3 is TGTGCCAGCAGCTTACCCCTGGCCCCGTTGACCCAGTACTTC. It yields the protein CASSLPLAPLTQYF. The rearrangement uses TRBV7-2 and TRBJ2-5; no clear D. Trimming left V 2 bases short and J 7 bases short, with 14 bases between. CDR1 SGHTA and CDR2 FQGNSA come from the germline V gene. The CDR3 consists of 14 residues.

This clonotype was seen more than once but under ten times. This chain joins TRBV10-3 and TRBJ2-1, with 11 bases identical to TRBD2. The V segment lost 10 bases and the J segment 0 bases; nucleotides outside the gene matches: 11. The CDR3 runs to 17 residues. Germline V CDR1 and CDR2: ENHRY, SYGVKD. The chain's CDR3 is CASTTSGGRSSYNEQFF. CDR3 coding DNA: TGTGCCAGCACAACTAGCGGGGGCCGAAGCTCCTACAATGAGCAGTTCTTC.

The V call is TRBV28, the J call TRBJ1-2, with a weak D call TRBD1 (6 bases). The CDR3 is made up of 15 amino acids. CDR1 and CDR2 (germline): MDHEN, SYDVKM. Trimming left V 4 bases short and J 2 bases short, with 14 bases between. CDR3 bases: TGTGCCAGCAGTTCACCCCCTACAGGGAACTATGGCTACACCTTC. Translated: CASSSPPTGNYGYTF.

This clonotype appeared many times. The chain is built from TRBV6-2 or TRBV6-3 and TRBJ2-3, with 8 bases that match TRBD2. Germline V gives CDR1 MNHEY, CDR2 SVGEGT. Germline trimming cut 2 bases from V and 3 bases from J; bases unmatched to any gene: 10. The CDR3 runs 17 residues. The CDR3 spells CASSYPLTGGPTDTQYF. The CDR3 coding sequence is TGTGCCAGCAGTTACCCCTTGACGGGGGGGCCGACAGATACGCAGTATTTT.

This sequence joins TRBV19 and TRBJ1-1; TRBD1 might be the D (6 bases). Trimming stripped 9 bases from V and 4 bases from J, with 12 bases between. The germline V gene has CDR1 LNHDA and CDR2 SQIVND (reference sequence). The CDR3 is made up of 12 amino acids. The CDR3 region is CASTEGVTEAFF. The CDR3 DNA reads TGTGCCAGCACCGAGGGGGTCACTGAAGCTTTCTTT.

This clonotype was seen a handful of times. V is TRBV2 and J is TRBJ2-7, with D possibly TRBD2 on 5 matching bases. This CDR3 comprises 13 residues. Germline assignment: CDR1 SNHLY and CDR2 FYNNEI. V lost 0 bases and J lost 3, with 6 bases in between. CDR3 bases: TGTGCCAGCAGTGAAGCACGGGGCTACGAGCAGTACTTC. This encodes CASSEARGYEQYF.

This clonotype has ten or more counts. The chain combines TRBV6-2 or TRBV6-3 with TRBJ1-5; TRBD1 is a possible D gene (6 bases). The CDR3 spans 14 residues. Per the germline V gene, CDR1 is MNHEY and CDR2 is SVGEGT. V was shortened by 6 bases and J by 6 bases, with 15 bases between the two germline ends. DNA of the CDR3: TGTGCCAGCAGCCCGGGACAAGAAAGTCAGCCCCAGCATTTT. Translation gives CASSPGQESQPQHF.

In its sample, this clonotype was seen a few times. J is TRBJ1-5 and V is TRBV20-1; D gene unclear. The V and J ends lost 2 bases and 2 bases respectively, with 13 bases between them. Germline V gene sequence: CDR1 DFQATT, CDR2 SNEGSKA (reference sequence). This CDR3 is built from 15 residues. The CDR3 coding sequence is TGCAGTGCTAGAAGGGCCGCCGCGGGCAATCAGCCCCAGCATTTT. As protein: CSARRAAAGNQPQHF.

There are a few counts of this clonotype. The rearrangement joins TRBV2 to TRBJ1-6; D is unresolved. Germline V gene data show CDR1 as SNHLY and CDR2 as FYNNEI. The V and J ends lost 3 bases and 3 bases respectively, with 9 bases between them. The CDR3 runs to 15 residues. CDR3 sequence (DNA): TGTGCCAGCAGTGATTGGAGAATCTATAATTCACCCCTCCACTTT. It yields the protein CASSDWRIYNSPLHF.

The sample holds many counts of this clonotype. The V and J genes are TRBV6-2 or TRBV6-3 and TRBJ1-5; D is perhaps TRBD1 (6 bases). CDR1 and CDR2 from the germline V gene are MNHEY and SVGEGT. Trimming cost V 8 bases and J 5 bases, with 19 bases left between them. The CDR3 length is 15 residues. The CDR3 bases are TGTGCCAGCTCAGTTAGCTACAAGGGGGATCAGCCCCAGCATTTT. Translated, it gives CASSVSYKGDQPQHF.

CDR3 coding DNA: TGTGCCAGCAGCCATGGACAGGAGTTCACTGAAGCTTTCTTT. Translation: CASSHGQEFTEAFF. The rearrangement links TRBV4-2 to TRBJ1-1; 7 positions agree with TRBD1. The germline V gene encodes CDR1 LGHNA and CDR2 YNFKEQ. This CDR3 has 14 amino acids. V lost 3 bases and J lost 4; bases outside the gene matches: 5.

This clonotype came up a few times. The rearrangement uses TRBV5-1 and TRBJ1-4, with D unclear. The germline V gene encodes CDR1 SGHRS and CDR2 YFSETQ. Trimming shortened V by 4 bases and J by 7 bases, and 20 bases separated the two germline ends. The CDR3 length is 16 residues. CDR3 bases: TGCGCCAGCAGCGCCACACCTTCGGGAGGAGGTGAAAAACTGTTTTTT. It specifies CASSATPSGGGEKLFF.

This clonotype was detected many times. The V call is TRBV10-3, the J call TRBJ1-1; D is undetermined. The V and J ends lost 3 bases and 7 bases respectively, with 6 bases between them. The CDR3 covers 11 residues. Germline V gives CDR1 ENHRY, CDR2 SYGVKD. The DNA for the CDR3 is TGTGCCATCAGTGATGGGATTGAAGCTTTCTTT. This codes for CAISDGIEAFF.

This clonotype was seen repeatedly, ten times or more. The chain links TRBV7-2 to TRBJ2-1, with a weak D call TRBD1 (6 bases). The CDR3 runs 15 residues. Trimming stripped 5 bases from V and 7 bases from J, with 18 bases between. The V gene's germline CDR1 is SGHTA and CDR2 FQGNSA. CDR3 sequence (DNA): TGTGCCAGCAGCAAAACAGGGAATTTCAGGAATGAGCAGTTCTTC. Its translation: CASSKTGNFRNEQFF.

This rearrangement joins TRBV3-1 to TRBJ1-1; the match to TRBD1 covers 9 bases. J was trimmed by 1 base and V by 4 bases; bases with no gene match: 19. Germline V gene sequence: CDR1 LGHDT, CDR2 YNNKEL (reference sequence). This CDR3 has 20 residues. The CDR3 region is CASSRQMGQGSGSGNTEAFF. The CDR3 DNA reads TGTGCCAGCAGCCGCCAAATGGGACAGGGAAGTGGGAGTGGGAACACTGAAGCTTTCTTT.

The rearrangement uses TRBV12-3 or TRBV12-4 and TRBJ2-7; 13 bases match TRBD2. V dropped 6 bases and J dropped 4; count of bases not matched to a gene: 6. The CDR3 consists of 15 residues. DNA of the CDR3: TGTGCCAGCAGACGCACTAGCGGGGGGGCTTACGAGCAGTACTTC. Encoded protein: CASRRTSGGAYEQYF.

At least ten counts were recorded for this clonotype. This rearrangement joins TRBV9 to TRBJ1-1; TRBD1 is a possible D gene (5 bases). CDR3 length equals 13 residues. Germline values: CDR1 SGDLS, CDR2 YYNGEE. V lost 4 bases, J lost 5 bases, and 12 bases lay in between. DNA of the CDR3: TGTGCCAGCAGCTTATCGACAGTAACTGAAGCTTTCTTT. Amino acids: CASSLSTVTEAFF.

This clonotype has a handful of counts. DNA for the CDR3: TGTGCCAGCAGCGTGGACAGGGTAAACGAAAAACTGTTTTTT. Translated: CASSVDRVNEKLFF. The chain employs TRBV7-2 and TRBJ1-4; 8 bases line up with TRBD1. V lost 5 bases to trimming and J lost 8 bases; unmatched junction nucleotides: 7. The V gene's germline CDR1 is SGHTA and CDR2 FQGNSA. This CDR3 has 14 amino acids.

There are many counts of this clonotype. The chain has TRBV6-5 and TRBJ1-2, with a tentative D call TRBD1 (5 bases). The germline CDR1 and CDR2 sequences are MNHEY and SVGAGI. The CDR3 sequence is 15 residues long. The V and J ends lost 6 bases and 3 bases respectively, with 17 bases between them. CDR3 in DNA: TGTGCCAGCAGGGGGAGGGACGATGGGGACTATGGCTACACCTTC. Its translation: CASRGRDDGDYGYTF.

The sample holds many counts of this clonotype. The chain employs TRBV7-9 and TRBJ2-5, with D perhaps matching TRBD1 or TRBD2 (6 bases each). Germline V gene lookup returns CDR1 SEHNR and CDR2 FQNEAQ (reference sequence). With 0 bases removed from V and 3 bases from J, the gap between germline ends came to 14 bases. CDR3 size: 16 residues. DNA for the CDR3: TGTGCCAGCAGCTTAGCGTTTGGGGGGCGAGAAGAGACCCAGTACTTC. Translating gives CASSLAFGGREETQYF.

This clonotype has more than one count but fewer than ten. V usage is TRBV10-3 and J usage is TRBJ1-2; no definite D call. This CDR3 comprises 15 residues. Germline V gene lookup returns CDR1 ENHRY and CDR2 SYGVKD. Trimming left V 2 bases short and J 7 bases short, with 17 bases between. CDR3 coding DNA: TGTGCCATCAGTGAGAAATTAGGGCCGCTTCTTGGCTACACCTTC. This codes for CAISEKLGPLLGYTF.